This TCR beta chain is from a study of T cell repertoires in cytomegalovirus infection. Turning to the study itself: In public TCR beta signatures, there were indications of both CMV infection and matching HLA type. Regarding the study as a whole: CMV-specific TCR beta clonotypes restricted by HLA-C were the ones dominating the ex vivo response. Using cumulative public TCR beta family frequency, the authors identified those who carried CMV together with the relevant HLA.

This CDR3 region has 15 residues. V lost 5 bases to trimming and J lost 2 bases; unmatched junction nucleotides: 8. From germline, CDR1 is SGHAT and CDR2 FQNNGV. TCRdb independently ran MiXCR on the reads; one entry per CDR3 protein. The sample lists some 680,000 distinct CDR3 sequences, 35% occurring once. Concerning this clonotype itself: The antigen remains undetermined.

The chain uses TRBV11-2 and TRBJ2-5; 7 nucleotides line up with TRBD2. The sequence came from a human donor in good health (CMV status not recorded). Some clones in this sample may be carry-over from other donors' samples. What was sequenced was PBMCs. In DNA, the CDR3 is TGTGCCAGCAGCCCCAGCGGGATCGAACAAGAGACCCAGTACTTC. Protein product: CASSPSGIEQETQYF.